The sequence of this T cell receptor beta chain was determined in a study of control samples from healthy donors and cancer patients. TCRdb's copy holds only in-frame clones and misses some; the assay was immunoSEQ multiplex PCR. The table includes about 88,000 clones, 85% to 95% detected once. This TCR was sampled from a man in his late teens or twenties in good health. Material: blood.

The CDR3 DNA sequence: TGTGCCAGCACCATGGACAGGGGAGACTACGAGCAGTACTTC. It codes for CASTMDRGDYEQYF. The chain has TRBV7-9 and TRBJ2-7; TRBD1 matches 9 bases. CDR1 and CDR2 from the germline V gene are SEHNR and FQNEAQ (reference sequence). CDR3 length: 14 amino acids. V trimming: 7 bases; J trimming: 3 bases; junction bases outside the gene matches: 7.